The source of this TCR beta chain is a study of T cells after yellow fever vaccination (dated by TCRdb to the late 2010s). Some background on the complete study: The SMART-Seq v4 Ultra Low Input RNA kit was used to prepare libraries from fractions with low cell numbers. Two healthy male donors, one aged 18 to 30 and one aged 30 to 40 years, made up the cohort. To track T-cell clones before and after primary and booster YFV17D yellow fever vaccination, bulk TCR alpha and beta repertoires were sequenced longitudinally. Blood was collected at multiple timepoints before and after primary and secondary immunization, and bulk PBMC replicates and cell subsets were isolated.

Sequencing relied on an Illumina NovaSeq 6000. TCR cDNA was made using 5'RACE template switching, a step that added a universal primer site and unique molecular identifiers. cDNA synthesis was primed from both the TCR alpha and TCR beta constant segments. Two PCR steps were used to amplify libraries, with sample barcodes and sequencing adapters being added in the second step. Sequencing of libraries was done on Illumina HiSeq 2500 (2x100 bp) or NovaSeq (2x150 bp). The source study handled its data this way. MIGEC handled demultiplexing of reads and collapsing into UMI consensus sequences, while MiXCR performed V(D)J alignment. Using edgeR on replicate PBMC samples, clonotypes were called vaccine-responding if FDR was below 0.01 and the log2 fold change was above 5 up to day 15. Bulk clonotypes were assigned CD4 or CD8 identity according to which sequenced CD4 or CD8 repertoire held them at higher abundance. In-frame beta chains were kept once TCRdb had trimmed the public reads at Q25 with fastp and called clones with MiXCR. Here each entry gathers all rows of one CDR3 protein and keeps the most common genes and DNA. The V and J calls and clone size come from TCRdb's table, not from the authors' own analysis. Counted in this sample were about 320,000 distinct CDR3 sequences; 9.5% to 12% of them appeared once. Clones ranked in the top ten supply approximately 3.3% of the sample.

The treatment or condition label here, explained by the study, means: live attenuated yellow fever vaccine strain. A standard Ficoll-Paque protocol was used to isolate PBMCs from peripheral blood. Dynabeads CD4 and CD8 positive selection kits were used to isolate the CD4 and CD8 T-cell fractions. TriZol was used to extract RNA from bulk PBMCs, CD4 and CD8 fractions, and dextramer-positive and dextramer-negative fractions. This clonotype was counted many times. Its binding antigen is unknown. Base qualities were left out, and no much larger clone turns up one base away. Study-wide conclusions, independent of this receptor: Only a couple of donors were included in the study, so the extent to which the findings can be generalized is limited. Because abundant contaminating clonotypes from the bulk population could be contained in FACS-sorted repertoires, computational filtering was required. A small fraction of clonotypes showed up in both the CD4 and CD8 compartments, probably as a result of convergent recombination. Most clones expanded after primary vaccination (approximately 95% of CD4 and roughly 90% of CD8) were re-detected after the booster, suggesting that broad memory maintenance occurred. Compared with the primary T-cell response, the secondary T-cell response was faster but weaker, reaching its peak on day 5 rather than on day 15.

Per the germline V gene, SGHDN is the CDR1 and FVKESK is the CDR2. The CDR3 runs 13 amino acids, cysteine and phenylalanine included. Only the CDR3 region is kept as DNA, spanning 39 bases read in frame from base 1. V is cut by 3 bases and J by 4 bases, and the space between the germline ends is 7 bases. Source: CD4+ T cells sorted from PBMCs, taken 45 days after the yellow fever booster vaccination. The sequence is built from TRBV14 and TRBJ2-1, with a tentative D gene TRBD1 over 5 matching bases. The clonotype was recovered from a man aged 18 to 30 who received the YFV17D yellow fever vaccine. CDR3 protein: CASSQDNYNEQFF. DNA sequence: TGTGCCAGCAGCCAGGACAATTACAATGAGCAGTTCTTC.